This passage covers 3 T cell receptor beta chains from one sample sequenced in a study of CD8 T cells in ankylosing spondylitis. TCRdb reprocessed the 5' RACE reads with MiXCR, giving one entry per CDR3 protein. The profile covers some 220,000 distinct CDR3 sequences, with 7.3% appearing a single time and around 14% taken by the ten largest. No antigen has been assigned to these receptors. Study observations and caveats: Ankylosing spondylitis blood appeared to be characterized by a TCR beta motif of under 10 highly homologous variants.

The sample comprised blood, either unsorted or a sorted T cell fraction (not recorded which). The receptors here all came from a male donor with ankylosing spondylitis.

This clonotype appeared many times. This rearrangement joins TRBV6-1 to TRBJ2-1; 10 bases agree with TRBD1. CDR1 and CDR2 from the germline V gene are MNHNS and SASEGT. This CDR3 has 15 residues. The V gene end was trimmed by 6 bases and the J gene end by 3 bases; junction bases not matched to a gene: 5. CDR3 sequence: CASRVGQGNYNEQFF. CDR3 coding DNA: TGTGCCAGCAGAGTGGGACAGGGGAACTACAATGAGCAGTTCTTC.

Note on this clonotype: A much more abundant neighbour one base away suggests this may be a read error. The V gene is TRBV28, the J gene TRBJ1-2; weak D call: TRBD1 (5 bases). The CDR3 is 16 residues long. Germline V gene data show CDR1 as MDHEN and CDR2 as SYDVKM. In DNA, the CDR3 is TGTGCCAACAGTAAAGAACCAGGGATATTAAACTATGGCTACACCTTC. As protein: CANSKEPGILNYGYTF.

Ten or more counts support this clonotype. This sequence joins TRBV12-3 or TRBV12-4 and TRBJ2-6; TRBD2 aligns across 8 bases. V dropped 4 bases and J dropped 0; count of bases not matched to a gene: 5. This CDR3 is built from 17 residues. Here the CDR3 reads CASSSTSASSGANVLTF. The CDR3 nucleotides read TGTGCCAGCAGTTCGACTAGCGCGAGCTCTGGGGCCAACGTCCTGACTTTC.